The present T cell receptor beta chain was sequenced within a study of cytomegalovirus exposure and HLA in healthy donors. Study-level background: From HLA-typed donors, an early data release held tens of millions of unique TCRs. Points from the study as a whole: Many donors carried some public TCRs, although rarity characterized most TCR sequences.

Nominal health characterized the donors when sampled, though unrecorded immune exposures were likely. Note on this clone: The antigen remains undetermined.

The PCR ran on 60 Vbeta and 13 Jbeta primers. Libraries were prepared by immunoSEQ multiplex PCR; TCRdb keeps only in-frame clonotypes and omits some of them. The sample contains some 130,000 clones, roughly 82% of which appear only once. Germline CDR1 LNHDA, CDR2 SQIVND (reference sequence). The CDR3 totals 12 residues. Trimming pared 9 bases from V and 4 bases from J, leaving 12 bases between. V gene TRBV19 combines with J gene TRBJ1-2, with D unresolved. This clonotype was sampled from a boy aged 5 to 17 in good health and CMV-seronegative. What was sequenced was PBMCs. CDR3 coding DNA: TGTGCCAGCCGCAGGCCTGGCTATGGCTACACCTTC. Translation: CASRRPGYGYTF.